This TCR beta chain was captured by sequencing in a study of T-cell reconstitution after alpha-beta-depleted transplantation in children. Per germline, CDR1 DFQATT and CDR2 SNEGSKA (reference sequence). Trimming at V came to 6 bases and at J to 7 bases, leaving 6 bases not matched to a gene. The CDR3 loop spans 15 amino acids. Study-level points and caveats: Newly produced T cells mostly provided counts and TCRbeta diversity after one year, as hyperexpanded clones declined. There were reportedly several hundred expanded graft clones from which alpha-beta T cells came about two months after transplant. Diversity of TCRbeta at day 60 was high in some patients, arising from surviving recipient T cells and thymic progenitors.

A word on this clonotype: Its antigen is unidentified.

Preparation of the TCRbeta library used unique molecular identifiers. In TCRdb, the PCR reads were re-called with MiXCR into one record per CDR3 protein. This sample has 700,000 to 850,000 distinct CDR3 sequences, with roughly 15% found just once. Specimen: PBMCs, mostly from graft donor cells, collected 360 days after TCRalphabeta/CD19-depleted stem cell transplant. The sequence was obtained from a male patient aged 10-17 years who had a stem cell transplant for acute lymphoblastic leukemia, so the T cells may come from the graft donor. The genes are TRBV20-1 and TRBJ2-1, with TRBD2 matching over 16 bases. CDR3 loop: CSANQGLAGGNEQFF. For the CDR3, the DNA is TGCAGTGCCAACCAGGGACTAGCGGGAGGGAATGAGCAGTTCTTC.